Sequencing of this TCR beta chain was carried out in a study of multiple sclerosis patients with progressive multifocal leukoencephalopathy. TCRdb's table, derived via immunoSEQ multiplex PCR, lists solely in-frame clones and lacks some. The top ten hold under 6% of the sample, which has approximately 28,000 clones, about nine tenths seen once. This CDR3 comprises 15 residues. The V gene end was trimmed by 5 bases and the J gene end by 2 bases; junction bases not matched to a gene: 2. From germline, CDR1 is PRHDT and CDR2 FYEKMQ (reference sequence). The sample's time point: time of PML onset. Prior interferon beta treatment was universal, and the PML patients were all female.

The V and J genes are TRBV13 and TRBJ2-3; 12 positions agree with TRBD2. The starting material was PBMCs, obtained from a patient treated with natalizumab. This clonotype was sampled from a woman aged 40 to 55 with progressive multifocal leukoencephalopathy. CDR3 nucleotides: TGTGCCAGCAGCCGACTAGCGGGGGACACAGATACGCAGTATTTT. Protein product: CASSRLAGDTDTQYF. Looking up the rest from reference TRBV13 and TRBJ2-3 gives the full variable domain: AAGVIQSPRHLIKEKRETATLKCYPIPRHDTVYWYQQGPGQDPQFLISFYEKMQSDKGSIPDRFSAQQFSDYHSELNMSSLELGDSALYFCASSRLAGDTDTQYFGPGTRLTVL.